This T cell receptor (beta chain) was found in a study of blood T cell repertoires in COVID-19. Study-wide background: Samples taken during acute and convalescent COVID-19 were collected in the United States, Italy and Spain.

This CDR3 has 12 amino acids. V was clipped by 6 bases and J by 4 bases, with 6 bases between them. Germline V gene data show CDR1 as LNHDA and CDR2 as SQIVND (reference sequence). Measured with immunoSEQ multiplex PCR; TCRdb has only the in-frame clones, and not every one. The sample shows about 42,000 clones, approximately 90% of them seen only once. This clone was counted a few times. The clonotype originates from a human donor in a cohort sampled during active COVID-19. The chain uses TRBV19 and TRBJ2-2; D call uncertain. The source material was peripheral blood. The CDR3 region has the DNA TGTGCCAGTAGCCCATTCACCGGGGAGCTGTTTTTT. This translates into CASSPFTGELFF.